This T cell receptor beta chain was sequenced for a study of blood T cell repertoires in COVID-19. About the study: Some COVID-19 samples were acute and others convalescent; all came from the United States, Italy and Spain.

Profiled with immunoSEQ multiplex PCR; TCRdb holds only in-frame clones, not every one. The table includes about 180,000 clones, roughly 84% detected once. The specimen sequenced was peripheral blood. The TCR comes from a woman aged 55-69 years with acute or convalescent COVID-19.

CDR3 in amino acids: CASSAQGRVITEAFF. DNA for the CDR3: TGTGCCAGCAGCGCCCAGGGGAGGGTGATCACTGAAGCTTTCTTT. V usage is TRBV9 and J usage is TRBJ1-1; D is possibly TRBD1 (6 bases). Germline V gene sequence: CDR1 SGDLS, CDR2 YYNGEE. Trimming stripped 3 bases from V and 4 bases from J, with 16 bases between. The CDR3 is made up of 15 amino acids.